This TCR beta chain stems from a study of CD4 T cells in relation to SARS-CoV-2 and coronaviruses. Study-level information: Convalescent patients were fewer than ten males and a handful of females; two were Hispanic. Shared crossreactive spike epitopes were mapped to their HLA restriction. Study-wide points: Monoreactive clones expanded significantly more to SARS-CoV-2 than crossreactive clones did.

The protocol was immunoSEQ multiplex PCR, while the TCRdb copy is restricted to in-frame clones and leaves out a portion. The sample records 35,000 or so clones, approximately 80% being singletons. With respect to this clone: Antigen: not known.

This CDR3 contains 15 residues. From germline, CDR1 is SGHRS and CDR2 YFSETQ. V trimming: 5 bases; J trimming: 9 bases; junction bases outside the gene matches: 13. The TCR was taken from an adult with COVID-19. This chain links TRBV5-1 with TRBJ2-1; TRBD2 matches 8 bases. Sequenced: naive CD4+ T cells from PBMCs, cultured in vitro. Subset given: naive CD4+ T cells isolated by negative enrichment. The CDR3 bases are TGCGCCAGCAGTCTTATACCGGGACTAGGGGCTGAGCAGTTCTTC. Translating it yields CASSLIPGLGAEQFF. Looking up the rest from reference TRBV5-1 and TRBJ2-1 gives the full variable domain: KAGVTQTPRYLIKTRGQQVTLSCSPISGHRSVSWYQQTPGQGLQFLFEYFSETQRNKGNFPGRFSGRQFSNSRSEMNVSTLELGDSALYLCASSLIPGLGAEQFFGPGTRLTVL.